The source of this T cell receptor (beta chain) is a study of blood T cell repertoires in COVID-19 (dated by TCRdb to about 2020). About the study as a whole: The collaborator samples originated in the United States, Italy and Spain and spanned the acute and convalescent phases of COVID-19. Deeply sampled blood TCRbeta repertoires from subjects exposed to, actively infected with, or recovered from COVID-19 were included in the dataset. The sample metadata nearly always contained a de-identified subject ID, COVID-19 status, age in years and sex. The prospective study material was composed of cDNA or gDNA derived from T cells, B-cell-depleted T cells, or PBMCs. The repertoires were made available in a free public database intended to serve as a resource for research on the immune response to SARS-CoV-2. Samples were obtained from the ongoing ImmuneRACE study (first 160 participants) and from over a thousand subjects provided by 6 global collaborators. Where HLA class I and class II types were available, the types were taken from metadata supplied by the sample provider, not from assay-based typing. Findings and caveats that apply to the study as a whole: The amount of clinical and demographic metadata varied by source and participant and was provided uncurated.

TCRbeta CDR3 regions were amplified from genomic DNA by means of the immunoSEQ Assay, a bias-controlled multiplex PCR. In the original analysis: Within the assay, amplification of reference gene primers was used to estimate how many nucleated cells each sample contained. To quantify the absolute abundance of each unique TCRbeta CDR3 rearrangement, sequence reads were collapsed and filtered. For each sample, productive Simpson clonality was calculated as the square root of Simpson's diversity index across productive rearrangements. Not all clones reach the TCRdb copy of this immuneACCESS table, which keeps in-frame sequences only. Checked studies attribute under half of the gap to unresolved V genes and leave the rest unexplained. Clone size and V and J calls were adopted from that table, with D and trimming inferred from the DNA. In this sample the table shows 300,000 to 350,000 clones, about nine tenths of which occur a single time. The biggest ten clones account for roughly 2.3% of the sample.

The CDR3 contains 16 residues, cysteine and phenylalanine counted. Solely the CDR3 DNA is kept, with 48 bases framed from the first base. For CDR1 and CDR2, the germline V gene (reference sequence) lists PRHDT and FYEKMQ. V and J are truncated by 0 bases and 3 bases respectively, leaving an intervening sequence of 9 bases. The collaborating institutions used their own protocols to collect whole blood in K2EDTA tubes. Collaborator samples were shipped for TCRbeta analysis as frozen whole blood, isolated PBMCs, or DNA extracted from either sample type. Regarding this clone: Its antigen target is currently unknown. One base away there is no much larger clone; base qualities are not given.

The sample was peripheral blood. The rearrangement joined TRBV13 to TRBJ1-6; TRBD1 might be the D gene, on 5 matching bases. This sequence originates from a man aged 18 to 29 with active or convalescent COVID-19. The base sequence is TGTGCCAGCAGCTTAGGAGACAGTTTCTATAATTCACCCCTCCACTTT. The resulting protein is CASSLGDSFYNSPLHF.